This T cell receptor (beta chain) originates from a study of shared clonotypes between healthy human individuals (dated by TCRdb to 2020 to 2021). Looking at the study overall: The cohort included three men and a couple of women between 18 and 49 years of age. For each donor, CD4 naive and CD4 memory were each run on three plates, CD8 naive on two plates, and CD8 memory on one plate. Blood TCR repertoires of a handful of healthy adults were deeply sequenced to estimate repertoire size and the extent of clonotype sharing between individuals. To increase sequencing depth and limit assay-specific biases, TCR repertoire library preparation and sequencing were carried out by different laboratories using diverse techniques. Between about 0.8 and 9.5 billion PBMCs per donor were obtained by leukapheresis.

With respect to this clone: Its antigen has not been determined. Base qualities are missing; no much larger clone stands one base away.

As encoded in the germline V gene (reference sequence), CDR1 is SEHNR while CDR2 is FQNEAQ. The CDR3 numbers 13 residues from cysteine through phenylalanine. Solely the CDR3 DNA is kept, with 39 bases framed from the first base. The junction shows trimming of 5 bases on V and 6 bases on J, plus 14 bases between the germline ends. Using the deep immunoSEQ assay, multiplex PCR amplified TCR CDR3 regions from genomic DNA. For each cell subset, the extracted genomic DNA was distributed evenly across all wells of several immunoSEQ 96-well plates, and each plate served as one replicate. For sorted subsets, roughly 200 ng of genomic DNA, equivalent to 30,000 or so T cell genomes, went into each replicate PCR. Purified libraries were measured with a Qubit 3.0 fluorometer, size-checked on a Bioanalyzer 2100, and measured again with the KAPA Library Quantification kit. Each immunoSEQ 96-well plate was sequenced on its own single-read 150-cycle Illumina NextSeq 550 flow cell. Regarding the original processing steps: Because the immunoSEQ output included only junctional sequences and no quality scores, the filtering could not be the same as the filtering used for full-length reads. Sequences were annotated with PyIR, a Python wrapper for IgBLAST v1.9, using IMGT germline references to assign V/J genes and CDR3. Reads were filtered out if the reads had weak V/J assignments (E-value above 1e-6), no CDR3, stop codons, out-of-frame junctions, or ambiguous translated residues. V3J clonotypes were defined by identical inferred V gene, J gene, and CDR3 amino acid sequence. To compute the percentage overlap between repertoires, the number of shared unique clonotypes was divided by the size of the smaller repertoire. Richness of each repertoire was evaluated using RTK rarefaction, the Chao1 estimator, and Recon v2.1 estimates of unobserved clonotypes. OLGA was used to compute generation probabilities for all TCRbeta clonotypes that the gDNA method yielded from four donors. TCRdb re-hosts the immuneACCESS table, in-frame sequences only. Its copies lack some clones; in the studies checked, an unresolved V gene accounts for under half of them, and the cause for the rest is not known. V and J calls and clone size come straight from that table; D and trimming were deduced from the DNA. Here the sample has roughly 2 million clones; 95% occur a single time. The ten largest make up roughly 0.13% of the sample.

What the research found in general, with its limitations: Compared with non-shared clonotypes, the clonotypes found in all four sorted-subset donors had higher generation probabilities. Because the study included only a small number of donors, the genetic and exposure-history diversity represented was limited. When four donors were compared, the shared fraction of clonotypes was roughly 5% for naive CD4, around 3.5% for naive CD8, more than 2% for memory CD4, and 0.35% to 0.5% for memory CD8. Pairwise subsampling indicated that sequencing depth was expected to affect the degree of clonotype sharing among donors. Larger estimated clonotype richness was generally found for naive subsets than for memory subsets. Rarefaction of sorted-subset datasets indicated incomplete sequencing despite the large sequencing depth. Sampling was limited to blood, and TCR repertoires in tissue likely differ from TCR repertoires in blood.

The donors were healthy, HIV-negative adults who had no recently reported acute infections or vaccinations. Every donor was a Caucasian adult living in Nashville, Tennessee, USA. CD4+ T cells were enriched through magnetic negative selection, after which naive cells were positively selected on CD45RA and the remaining negative fraction served as the memory subset. Blood was collected by leukapheresis, and PBMCs were isolated by Ficoll-Histopaque density gradient centrifugation and then cryopreserved in liquid nitrogen vapor phase. Analytical flow cytometry was used to check the purity and quantity of each magnetically sorted T cell population. Each sorted fraction had its genomic DNA isolated and then quantified by UV absorbance on a Nanodrop 2000c.

The rearranged chain carries TRBV7-9 and TRBJ2-7, and possibly TRBD1, on 6 matching bases. The sample comprised naive CD4+ T cells sorted from blood. The cell subset or site label, as the study defines it: CD45RA+ positively selected. The sequence derives from a man aged 18 to 29 in good health. CDR3 sequence: CASSPGAGVEQYF. The sequenced DNA: TGTGCCAGCAGCCCCGGGGCAGGGGTCGAGCAGTACTTC. The CDR3 plus the reference TRBV7-9 and TRBJ2-7 genes for the other parts give the full variable domain: DTGVSQNPRHKITKRGQNVTFRCDPISEHNRLYWYRQTLGQGPEFLTYFQNEAQLEKSRLLSDRFSAERPKGSFSTLEIQRTEQGDSAMYLCASSPGAGVEQYFGPGTRLTVT.